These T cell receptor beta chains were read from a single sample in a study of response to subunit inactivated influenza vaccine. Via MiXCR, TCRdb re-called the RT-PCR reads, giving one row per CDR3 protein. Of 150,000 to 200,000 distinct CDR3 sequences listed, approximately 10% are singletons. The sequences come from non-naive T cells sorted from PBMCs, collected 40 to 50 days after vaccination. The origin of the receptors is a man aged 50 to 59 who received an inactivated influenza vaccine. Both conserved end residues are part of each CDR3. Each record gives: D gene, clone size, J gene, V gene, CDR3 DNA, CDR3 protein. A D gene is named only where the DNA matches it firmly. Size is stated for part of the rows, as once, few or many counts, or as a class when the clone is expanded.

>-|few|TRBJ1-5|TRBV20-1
TGCAGTGCTAGTCCCAGGACTCATTTTTCGGGGGGCAATCAGCCCCAGCATTTT
CSASPRTHFSGGNQPQHF
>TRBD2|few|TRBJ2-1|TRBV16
TGTGCCAGCAGCCAATTCTCTAGCGGGAGAAGGGTCTTC
CASSQFSSGRRVF
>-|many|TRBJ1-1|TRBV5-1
TGCGCCAGCAGCTTTGGTAGTGGAGTCACTGAAGCTTTCTTT
CASSFGSGVTEAFF
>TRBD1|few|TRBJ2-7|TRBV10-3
TGTGCCATCAGTGCCTCACAGGGCAGGGGGCCCTACGAGCAGTACTTC
CAISASQGRGPYEQYF
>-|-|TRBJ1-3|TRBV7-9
TGTGCCAGCAGCCGAGGGTTTGAAAACACCATATATTTT
CASSRGFENTIYF
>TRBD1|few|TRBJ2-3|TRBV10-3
TGTGCCATCAGTCGACCGGGACAGGGTATTGGCACAGATACGCAGTATTTT
CAISRPGQGIGTDTQYF
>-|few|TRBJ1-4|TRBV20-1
TGCAGTGCTAGAAACCCTGCCGCGGTTCATAATGAAAAACTGTTTTTT
CSARNPAAVHNEKLFF
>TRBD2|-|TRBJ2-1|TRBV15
TGTGCCACCAGCAGAGATCAGGGCGGGGGGGATGAGCAGTTCTTC
CATSRDQGGGDEQFF
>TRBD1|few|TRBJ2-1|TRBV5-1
TGCGCCAGCAGCTTGGGAGGTACAGGGGGGTCCTACAATGAGCAGTTCTTC
CASSLGGTGGSYNEQFF
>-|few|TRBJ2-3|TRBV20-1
TGCAGTGCTAGAGATGGGGTCACAGATACGCAGTATTTT
CSARDGVTDTQYF
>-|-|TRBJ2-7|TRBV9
TGTGCCAGCAGCGTAGCTCGGGGCCAGGGCTCCCACGAGCAGTACTTC
CASSVARGQGSHEQYF